This T cell receptor (beta chain) was sequenced for a study of OX40 agonist ivuxolimab in advanced cancers. This clone has a handful of counts. The CDR3 is 16 amino acids. The method was immunoSEQ multiplex PCR; TCRdb's version includes in-frame clones alone and lacks a portion of them. The sample carries about 72,000 clones, roughly nine tenths recorded once. The chain employs TRBV1 and TRBJ2-5; the table's D call of TRBD1 was not tested on the DNA. TRBV1 is given as a pseudogene. The source of this sequence is an adult with an advanced solid tumor such as melanoma, head and neck, liver or kidney cancer. This material consisted of CD4+ or CD8+ T cells sorted from blood, taken in a trial of the OX40 agonist ivuxolimab. The CDR3 region has the DNA TGCACCAGCAGCCACTCTACCGGGCCAGGGGGGGAGACCCAGTACTTC. It specifies CTSSHSTGPGGETQYF.